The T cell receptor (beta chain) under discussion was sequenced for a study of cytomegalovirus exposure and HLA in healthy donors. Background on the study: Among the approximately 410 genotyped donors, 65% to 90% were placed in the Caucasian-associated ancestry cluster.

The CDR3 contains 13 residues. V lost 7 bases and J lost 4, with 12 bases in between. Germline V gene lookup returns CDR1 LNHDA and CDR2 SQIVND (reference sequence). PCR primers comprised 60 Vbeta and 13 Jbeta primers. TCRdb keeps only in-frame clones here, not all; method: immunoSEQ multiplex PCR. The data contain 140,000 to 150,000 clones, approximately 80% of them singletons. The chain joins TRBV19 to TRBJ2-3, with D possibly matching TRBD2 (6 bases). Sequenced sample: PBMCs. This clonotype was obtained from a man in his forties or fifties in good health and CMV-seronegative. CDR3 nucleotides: TGTGCCAGTATGGGGGACTTCGCAGATACGCAGTATTTT. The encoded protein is CASMGDFADTQYF. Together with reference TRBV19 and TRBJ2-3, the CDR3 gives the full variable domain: DGGITQSPKYLFRKEGQNVTLSCEQNLNHDAMYWYRQDPGQGLRLIYYSQIVNDFQKGDIAEGYSVSREKKESFPLTVTSAQKNPTAFYLCASMGDFADTQYFGPGTRLTVL.